Listed here are 20 T cell receptor beta chains from one sample, sequenced in a study of response to subunit inactivated influenza vaccine. TCRdb re-analysed the RT-PCR reads in MiXCR, keeping a single row per CDR3 protein. This table holds under 800,000 distinct CDR3 sequences, 14% found once. The specimen comprised PBMCs from blood, sampled around two weeks before vaccination. These receptors came from a man aged 45-65 years who received an inactivated influenza vaccine.

The rearrangement uses TRBV10-3 and TRBJ2-2; 9 nucleotides match TRBD2. Germline V CDR1 and CDR2: ENHRY, SYGVKD. The CDR3 totals 14 residues. Trimming at V came to 9 bases and at J to 1 base, leaving 3 bases not matched to a gene. Here the CDR3 DNA reads TGTGCCATTACGACTAGCGGGAACACCGGGGAGCTGTTTTTT. As protein: CAITTSGNTGELFF.

The chain employs TRBV5-1 and TRBJ1-2; the D is unclear. The ends were cut back, 2 bases at V and 6 bases at J, with 17 bases in the middle. Germline CDR1 SGHRS, CDR2 YFSETQ. The CDR3 runs 15 residues. DNA of the CDR3: TGCGCCAGCAGCTTAAGCGCAGAAGGTGGAAATGGCTACACCTTC. Translating gives CASSLSAEGGNGYTF.

The V and J genes are TRBV28 and TRBJ2-3, with 7 bases fitting TRBD2. The CDR3 has 14 residues. The germline V gene encodes CDR1 MDHEN and CDR2 SYDVKM. After removal of 6 bases from V and 4 bases from J, the junction contained 7 bases not matched to a gene. CDR3 DNA sequence: TGTGCCAGCAGAGCGAGGGGAGGGTCAGATACGCAGTATTTT. Translation: CASRARGGSDTQYF.

This sequence joins TRBV15 and TRBJ1-6; a weak D match, TRBD1 (6 bases). Germline V gene lookup returns CDR1 LNHNV and CDR2 YYDKDF (reference sequence). CDR3 length: 14 residues. Trimming stripped 5 bases from V and 10 bases from J, with 15 bases between. CDR3 sequence (DNA): TGTGCCACCAGCCCCCAGGGGCCGTTATCACCCCTCCACTTT. This encodes CATSPQGPLSPLHF.

This clonotype was seen a handful of times. The V gene is TRBV7-2, the J gene TRBJ2-7; the D gene is possibly TRBD2 (5 bases). The CDR3 is made up of 14 amino acids. The V and J ends lost 8 bases and 4 bases respectively, with 18 bases between them. From germline, CDR1 is SGHTA and CDR2 FQGNSA. CDR3 DNA sequence: TGTGCCAGCGGGAGCAGGACCGGAGGATACGAGCAGTACTTC. Translated: CASGSRTGGYEQYF. Together with reference TRBV7-2 and TRBJ2-7, the CDR3 gives the full variable domain: GAGVSQSPSNKVTEKGKDVELRCDPISGHTALYWYRQSLGQGLEFLIYFQGNSAPDKSGLPSDRFSAERTGGSVSTLTIQRTQQEDSAVYLCASGSRTGGYEQYFGPGTRLTVT.

This chain links TRBV20-1 with TRBJ2-4; 13 nucleotides match TRBD2. V gave up 2 bases and J gave up 15 bases; unmatched junction bases: 7. The V gene's germline CDR1 is DFQATT and CDR2 SNEGSKA (reference sequence). The CDR3 spans 13 residues. For the CDR3, the DNA is TGCAGTGCTAGATCGGGACTAGCGGGGAGTTCGTACTTC. Translating it yields CSARSGLAGSSYF.

This clonotype occurred a few times. J is TRBJ2-1 and V is TRBV10-3; 7 bases are shared with TRBD1. Germline-derived CDR1 and CDR2 are ENHRY and SYGVKD. CDR3 length: 18 residues. V gave up 10 bases and J gave up 5 bases; unmatched junction bases: 23. CDR3 coding DNA: TGTGCCACTACCATTGGGTTGACCGGGACAGCAAAAAACAATGAGCAGTTCTTC. It specifies CATTIGLTGTAKNNEQFF.

V usage is TRBV20-1 and J usage is TRBJ1-3; D is ambiguous. Trimming left V 3 bases short and J 3 bases short, with 9 bases between. Looked up from germline, CDR1 is DFQATT and CDR2 is SNEGSKA (reference sequence). This CDR3 region has 13 residues. The CDR3 DNA is TGCAGTGCTAGCCCGACACTTGGAAACACCATATATTTT. Translation gives CSASPTLGNTIYF.

This clonotype has a handful of counts. The chain combines TRBV20-1 with TRBJ2-7; maybe TRBD2 (5 bases). Germline V lookup: CDR1 DFQATT, CDR2 SNEGSKA (reference sequence). This CDR3 spans 13 amino acids. The V end was cut by 6 bases, the J end by 7 bases, with 19 bases between. The CDR3, as DNA: TGCAGTGCCACATTCGGGTTAGCGAGGGAGCAGTACTTC. This gives the protein CSATFGLAREQYF.

In the case of this clonotype: A read error may account for a junction end that differs from germline. V usage is TRBV15 and J usage is TRBJ1-1; D call uncertain. This CDR3 spans 11 amino acids. CDR1 is LNHNV, CDR2 YYDKDF, per germline (reference sequence). CDR3 DNA: TGTGCCACCAGCAGAGGTCAAGGAGAGTACTTT. Translated: CATSRGQGEYF.

The rearrangement uses TRBV18 and TRBJ2-7, with a possible D match to TRBD2 (5 bases). V lost 1 base, J lost 7 bases, and 11 bases lay in between. The CDR3 length is 13 residues. Germline V gene data show CDR1 as KGHSH and CDR2 as LQKENI. CDR3 residues: CASSPLPTGEQYF. The DNA of the CDR3 is TGTGCCAGCTCACCACTGCCCACGGGGGAGCAGTACTTC.

The chain employs TRBV3-1 and TRBJ1-6; D may be TRBD1 (6 bases). V was cut by 4 bases and J by 10 bases, with 17 bases left in between. The CDR3 is 15 amino acids. Germline loops: CDR1 LGHDT, CDR2 YNNKEL (reference sequence). Here the CDR3 DNA reads TGTGCCAGCAGCCCGACGACGGGGGGCTTGTCACCCCTCCACTTT. This gives the protein CASSPTTGGLSPLHF.

The J gene is TRBJ2-3, the V gene TRBV28; D might be TRBD2 (6 bases). Looked up from germline, CDR1 is MDHEN and CDR2 is SYDVKM. The CDR3 extends over 16 amino acids. Trimming removed 6 bases from V and 2 bases from J, with 18 bases in between. CDR3 bases: TGTGCCAGCAGCCCTGCCCTAGCGCTAAACACAGATACGCAGTATTTT. Protein: CASSPALALNTDTQYF.

The chain carries TRBV10-3 and TRBJ2-1, with 9 bases that match TRBD2. Germline trimming cut 10 bases from V and 6 bases from J; bases unmatched to any gene: 16. The length of the CDR3 is 16 residues. CDR1 is ENHRY, CDR2 SYGVKD, per germline. This CDR3 reads CATQPRRLAGFNEQFF. CDR3 sequence (DNA): TGTGCCACTCAACCTCGGAGGCTAGCGGGGTTCAATGAGCAGTTCTTC.

About this clonotype: Mismatch with germline at one junction end may stem from a read error. The chain uses TRBV2 and TRBJ2-1, with no clear D. CDR1 and CDR2 (germline): SNHLY, FYNNEI. The CDR3 is 19 amino acids. For the CDR3, the DNA is TGTGCCTGCAGTTTTTACCCCGCAAGGTTGAAGTACTCCTACAATGAGCAGTTCTTC. Encoded protein: CACSFYPARLKYSYNEQFF.

The chain joins TRBV29-1 to TRBJ1-1, with D unresolved. The germline gives CDR1 SQVTM, CDR2 ANQGSEA. The CDR3 has 11 residues. The ends were cut back, 6 bases at V and 8 bases at J, with 13 bases in the middle. The CDR3 spells CSVERMGEAFF. The CDR3 DNA reads as TGCAGCGTAGAAAGAATGGGGGAAGCTTTCTTT.

The chain uses TRBV6-1 and TRBJ1-5; tentative D call: TRBD1 (6 bases). Trimming removed 6 bases at V and 2 bases at J, with 17 bases between. The CDR3 has 16 residues. The germline CDR1 and CDR2 sequences are MNHNS and SASEGT. In DNA form, the CDR3 reads TGTGCCAGCAGGGCAAGAGGGGGTCGGCGCAATCAGCCCCAGCATTTT. Amino acid sequence: CASRARGGRRNQPQHF.

V is TRBV5-1 and J is TRBJ2-5; D remains ambiguous. Looked up from germline, CDR1 is SGHRS and CDR2 is YFSETQ. Trimming left V 2 bases short and J 2 bases short, with 7 bases between. The CDR3 is 13 residues long. The CDR3 spells CASSFRQQETQYF. CDR3 DNA: TGCGCCAGCAGCTTTCGGCAACAAGAGACCCAGTACTTC.

This rearrangement joins TRBV5-5 to TRBJ1-5; TRBD1 matches at 8 bases. V was pared by 3 bases and J by 6 bases, with 14 bases of the junction left unmatched. Germline V gene sequence: CDR1 SGHKS, CDR2 YYEKEE (reference sequence). The CDR3 consists of 17 residues. CDR3 nucleotides: TGTGCCAGCAGCTCCCTACCGCAGCCAGGGGGCCTTCAGCCCCAGCATTTT. Translation gives CASSSLPQPGGLQPQHF.

This clonotype was recorded a few times. The chain combines TRBV12-3 or TRBV12-4 with TRBJ1-2; perhaps TRBD1 as D (6 bases). The CDR3 is 17 residues long. The germline V and J ends were trimmed by 6 bases and 0 bases, with 20 bases remaining between them. Here the CDR3 DNA reads TGTGCCAGCAGCAACCCCCAGGGGCCCTCTTCTAACTATGGCTACACCTTC. It is translated as CASSNPQGPSSNYGYTF.